This entry describes one T cell receptor beta chain. No antigen is known for it. Indicated time point: newly diagnosed, previously untreated cHL patient sample. Magnetic negative selection was used to purify CD4+ T cells from thawed PBMCs. Comparator PBMCs were from newly diagnosed, untreated classical Hodgkin lymphoma. The source of the sample is a study of PD-1 blockade in classical Hodgkin lymphoma. Produced via immunoSEQ multiplex PCR; TCRdb's table is partial and in-frame only. Counted here are 15,000 to 19,000 clones, more than 70% occurring once; the ten biggest clones make up 0.84%. Germline-derived CDR1 and CDR2 are MDHEN and SYDVKM. The V segment lost 6 bases and the J segment 10 bases; nucleotides outside the gene matches: 14. The CDR3 covers 15 residues. Points from the study as a whole: Differences between repertoires have undefined causes, possibly disease activity or prior therapy. Diminished baseline TCR diversity has been reported in newly diagnosed patients relative to healthy donors.

This receptor was obtained from a human donor with classical Hodgkin lymphoma. Sequenced sample: CD4+ T cells from blood. The rearrangement uses TRBV28 and TRBJ2-1, with 8 bases matching TRBD2. This CDR3 is CASSKSGLGVREQFF. For the CDR3, the DNA is TGTGCCAGCAGCAAATCGGGACTAGGAGTCAGGGAGCAGTTCTTC.